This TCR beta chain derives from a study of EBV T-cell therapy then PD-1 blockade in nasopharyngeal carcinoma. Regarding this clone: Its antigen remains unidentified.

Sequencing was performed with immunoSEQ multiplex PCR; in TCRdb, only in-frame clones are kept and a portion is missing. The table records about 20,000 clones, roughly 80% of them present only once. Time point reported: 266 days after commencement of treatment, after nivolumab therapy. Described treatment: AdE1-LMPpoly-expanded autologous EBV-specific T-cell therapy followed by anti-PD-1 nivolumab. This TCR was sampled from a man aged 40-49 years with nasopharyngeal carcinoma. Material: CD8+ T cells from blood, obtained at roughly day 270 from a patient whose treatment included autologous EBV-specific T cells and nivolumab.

This CDR3 is CASSPDGYNQPQHF. The DNA of the CDR3 is TGTGCCAGCAGCCCGGACGGTTACAATCAGCCCCAGCATTTT. V usage is TRBV7-9 and J usage is TRBJ1-5; D ambiguous. Germline V gives CDR1 SEHNR, CDR2 FQNEAQ (reference sequence). The CDR3 is 14 residues long. V lost 5 bases and J lost 3, with 11 bases in between.